The 24 T cell receptor beta chains below all came from one sample that was sequenced in a study of metastatic and nonmetastatic thyroid tumors. TCRdb reanalyzed the PCR reads via MiXCR. The sample lists about 34,000 clones; about 40% were seen once. Thyroid surgery took place with no prior treatment in any patient. Specimen: tumor tissue. These receptors were obtained from a female donor with papillary thyroid cancer or a benign thyroid nodule (not recorded which). Some clones in this sample may be carry-over from other donors' samples.

This chain joins TRBV6-2 or TRBV6-3 and TRBJ1-1; TRBD1 might be the D (6 bases). This CDR3 has 15 amino acids. Germline CDR1 MNHEY, CDR2 SVGEGT. With 2 bases removed from V and 5 bases from J, the gap between germline ends came to 15 bases. CDR3 amino acids: CASSYQQGSQTEAFF. CDR3 DNA sequence: TGTGCCAGCAGTTACCAGCAGGGGTCGCAAACTGAAGCTTTCTTT.

This clone has more than one count but fewer than ten. The rearrangement joins TRBV27 to TRBJ2-7, with D perhaps matching TRBD1 (5 bases). V was trimmed by 3 bases and J by 3 bases, leaving 9 bases between them. The germline CDR1 and CDR2 sequences are MNHEY and SMNVEV (reference sequence). This CDR3 has 13 amino acids. This chain's CDR3 is CASSFGQGYEQYF. In DNA form, the CDR3 reads TGTGCCAGCAGTTTCGGGCAGGGCTACGAGCAGTACTTC.

This clone was counted a few times. CDR3 DNA sequence: TGTGCCAGCAGTGCGGGAGCGTACTACGAGCAGTACTTC. It specifies CASSAGAYYEQYF. V gene TRBV2 combines with J gene TRBJ2-7; D may be TRBD2 (6 bases). The germline V gene has CDR1 SNHLY and CDR2 FYNNEI. The length of the CDR3 is 13 residues. Trimming cost V 4 bases and J 3 bases, with 10 bases left between them.

The chain recombines TRBV5-1 with TRBJ1-1; TRBD1 matches 9 bases. CDR3 length: 13 residues. The germline V gene has CDR1 SGHRS and CDR2 YFSETQ. The trim removed 2 bases at V and 11 bases at J, leaving 7 bases unmatched. DNA of the CDR3: TGCGCCAGCAGCTTAAACCGGGACAGGGTGGCTTTCTTT. Translation: CASSLNRDRVAFF.

J is TRBJ2-1 and V is TRBV3-1, with no clear D. The CDR3 runs 11 residues. Germline loops: CDR1 LGHDT, CDR2 YNNKEL (reference sequence). Trimming stripped 3 bases from V and 6 bases from J, with 3 bases between. The DNA of the CDR3 is TGTGCCAGCAGCCACCCCAATGAGCAGTTCTTC. Protein sequence: CASSHPNEQFF.

The gene calls are TRBV7-9 and TRBJ1-4; D call uncertain. V lost 7 bases to trimming and J lost 8 bases, with 17 bases between them. CDR1 SEHNR and CDR2 FQNEAQ come from the germline V gene (reference sequence). The CDR3 spans 14 residues. The DNA of the CDR3 is TGTGCCAGCATCTTCAGTGCCGGTGGGGAAAAACTGTTTTTT. Protein product: CASIFSAGGEKLFF.

The chain links TRBV30 to TRBJ1-6, with unresolved D. V was shortened by 4 bases and J by 7 bases, with 5 bases between the two germline ends. Germline V gene sequence: CDR1 GTSNPN, CDR2 SVGIG (reference sequence). The CDR3 has 11 residues. Here the CDR3 reads CAWTLNSPLHF. The CDR3 DNA sequence: TGTGCCTGGACCCTAAATTCACCCCTCCACTTT.

The V gene is TRBV4-1, the J gene TRBJ2-7, with 10 bases matching TRBD2. The J segment lost 2 bases and the V segment lost 6 bases, leaving 7 bases of the junction unmatched. This CDR3 has 15 amino acids. The germline CDR1 and CDR2 sequences are MGHRA and YSYEKL. CDR3 in amino acids: CASRPLAGTAYEQYF. DNA of the CDR3: TGCGCCAGCAGGCCACTAGCGGGGACTGCCTACGAGCAGTACTTC.

This clone was detected a few times. J is TRBJ1-2 and V is TRBV12-3 or TRBV12-4; unclear D gene. Trimming removed 3 bases from V and 7 bases from J, with 6 bases in between. The CDR3 runs to 11 residues. The CDR3 nucleotides are TGTGCCAGCAGTTTGGGTGGTGGCTACACCTTC. Encoded protein: CASSLGGGYTF.

This clone was seen more than once but under ten times. The CDR3 spells CASCNNPAGGETQYF. In nucleotides, the CDR3 is TGCGCCAGCTGTAATAATCCCGCCGGGGGGGAGACCCAGTACTTC. The chain joins TRBV5-1 to TRBJ2-5; 7 bases map to TRBD2. Per the germline V gene, CDR1 is SGHRS and CDR2 is YFSETQ. The CDR3 spans 15 residues. J lost 5 bases, V lost 7 bases, and 14 bases had no gene match.

This clone was counted a few times. The J gene is TRBJ2-1, the V gene TRBV4-1; unclear D gene. The V gene lost 3 bases and the J gene lost 4 bases, with 13 bases spanning the gap. The CDR3 contains 15 residues. Germline lookup yields CDR1 MGHRA and CDR2 YSYEKL. Here the CDR3 DNA reads TGCGCCAGCAGCCAGTTAGCAGGTAGTTACAATGAGCAGTTCTTC. Translating it yields CASSQLAGSYNEQFF.

The J gene is TRBJ1-2, the V gene TRBV5-1; 10 nucleotides match TRBD1. The CDR3 extends over 16 amino acids. Germline assignment: CDR1 SGHRS and CDR2 YFSETQ. Trimming took 6 bases from V and 4 from J; bases not matched to a gene: 12. The CDR3 DNA sequence: TGCGCCAGCACCCCCCTTGGGACAGGGGCGGGCTATGGCTACACCTTC. It is translated as CASTPLGTGAGYGYTF.

DNA for the CDR3: TGTGCCAGCAGCGCACGCCTCCAGGCGCCCCAGCATTTT. Amino acids: CASSARLQAPQHF. The rearrangement links TRBV3-1 to TRBJ1-5, with unresolved D. The V gene's germline CDR1 is LGHDT and CDR2 YNNKEL (reference sequence). V was pared by 5 bases and J by 9 bases, with 14 bases between. The CDR3 consists of 13 residues.

This clone was detected a few times. V and J are TRBV30 and TRBJ2-7; no clear D. The ends were cut back, 5 bases at V and 3 bases at J, with 11 bases in the middle. This CDR3 has 12 residues. Germline-derived CDR1 and CDR2 are GTSNPN and SVGIG (reference sequence). The CDR3 DNA reads TGTGCCTGGGGAAGGAACGACTACGAGCAGTACTTC. Its protein product is CAWGRNDYEQYF.

The genes are TRBV4-2 and TRBJ2-7, with TRBD2 matching 7 bases. The V gene's germline CDR1 is LGHNA and CDR2 YNFKEQ. The trim removed 0 bases at V and 0 bases at J, leaving 5 bases unmatched. The CDR3 covers 16 residues. CDR3 protein: CASSQEPAGSSYEQYF. CDR3 in DNA: TGTGCCAGCAGCCAAGAACCAGCGGGAAGCTCCTACGAGCAGTACTTC.

This clone was detected only a few times. The V gene is TRBV7-9, the J gene TRBJ2-2; 9 bases line up with TRBD1. Germline V lookup: CDR1 SEHNR, CDR2 FQNEAQ (reference sequence). With 6 bases clipped from V and 5 bases from J, the junction kept 7 bases outside the gene matches. CDR3 size: 15 residues. The CDR3 bases are TGTGCCAGCAGACCGGGACAGGGTGGAACCGGGGAGCTGTTTTTT. Encoded protein: CASRPGQGGTGELFF.

This clone has more than one count but fewer than ten. The chain links TRBV6-2 or TRBV6-3 to TRBJ2-7; perhaps D is TRBD1 or TRBD2 (5 bases each). The V gene's germline CDR1 is MNHEY and CDR2 SVGEGT. V dropped 2 bases and J dropped 0 bases, with 14 bases sitting between them. The CDR3 sequence is 16 residues long. The CDR3 protein is CASSYGTEPSSYEQYF. CDR3 nucleotide sequence: TGTGCCAGCAGTTACGGGACGGAACCGAGCTCCTACGAGCAGTACTTC.

This chain uses TRBV6-1 with TRBJ1-1; D call uncertain. CDR3 length equals 15 residues. With 2 bases removed from V and 1 base from J, the gap between germline ends came to 11 bases. Germline lookup yields CDR1 MNHNS and CDR2 SASEGT. CDR3 in amino acids: CASSEISAGNTEAFF. CDR3 in DNA: TGTGCCAGCAGTGAAATCTCCGCAGGGAACACTGAAGCTTTCTTT.

This clone has a handful of counts. The chain recombines TRBV4-3 with TRBJ2-7; maybe TRBD2 (5 bases). V was cut by 0 bases and J by 3 bases, with 9 bases left in between. The CDR3 totals 14 residues. The germline V gene encodes CDR1 LGHNA and CDR2 YSLEER. In DNA, the CDR3 is TGCGCCAGCAGCCAAGATCTCGGGGACTACGAGCAGTACTTC. Protein product: CASSQDLGDYEQYF.

The CDR3 DNA sequence: TGTGCCAGCAGCCTTATACAGGGTAATGAGCAGTTCTTC. The encoded protein is CASSLIQGNEQFF. This sequence joins TRBV3-1 and TRBJ2-1, with a possible D match to TRBD1 (6 bases). The germline V and J ends were trimmed by 4 bases and 7 bases, with 11 bases remaining between them. This CDR3 region has 13 residues. The germline CDR1 and CDR2 sequences are LGHDT and YNNKEL (reference sequence).

This chain joins TRBV3-1 and TRBJ2-6; 7 nucleotides line up with TRBD1. The ends lost 0 bases at V and 2 bases at J; junction bases unmatched: 4. This CDR3 spans 17 amino acids. Germline V gene lookup returns CDR1 LGHDT and CDR2 YNNKEL (reference sequence). CDR3 bases: TGTGCCAGCAGCCAAGAAACAGGGGCGACTGGGGCCAACGTCCTGACTTTC. This translates into CASSQETGATGANVLTF.

This clone turned up a few times. The sample has other DNA sequences that encode this CDR3 too. The chain is built from TRBV20-1 and TRBJ2-3, with TRBD1 matching 7 bases. This CDR3 contains 14 residues. V shed 6 bases, J shed 2 bases, and the junction held 8 bases outside the gene matches. From germline, CDR1 is DFQATT and CDR2 SNEGSKA (reference sequence). The CDR3 DNA reads as TGCAGTGCAAATGGACAGGCCTCCACAGATACGCAGTATTTT. Amino acid sequence: CSANGQASTDTQYF.

This clone has a handful of counts. Relative to the germline gene, one junction end is altered; a read error may explain this. The chain joins TRBV6-5 to TRBJ2-1, with D perhaps matching TRBD1 (6 bases). The CDR3 covers 13 residues. Germline CDR1 and CDR2: MNHEY and SVGAGI. The CDR3 reads CASSYSSFEGVLF. The CDR3 DNA follows: TGTGCCAGCAGTTACTCGTCATTCGAGGGGGTCCTCTTC.

In this sample, this clone turned up a few times. The chain has TRBV28 and TRBJ1-2; TRBD1 aligns across 8 bases. Germline V gene sequence: CDR1 MDHEN, CDR2 SYDVKM. This CDR3 has 15 residues. V gave up 3 bases and J gave up 4 bases; unmatched junction bases: 7. CDR3 region: CASSLDRVLTYGYTF. The DNA of the CDR3 is TGTGCCAGCAGTTTGGACAGGGTTCTTACCTATGGCTACACCTTC.